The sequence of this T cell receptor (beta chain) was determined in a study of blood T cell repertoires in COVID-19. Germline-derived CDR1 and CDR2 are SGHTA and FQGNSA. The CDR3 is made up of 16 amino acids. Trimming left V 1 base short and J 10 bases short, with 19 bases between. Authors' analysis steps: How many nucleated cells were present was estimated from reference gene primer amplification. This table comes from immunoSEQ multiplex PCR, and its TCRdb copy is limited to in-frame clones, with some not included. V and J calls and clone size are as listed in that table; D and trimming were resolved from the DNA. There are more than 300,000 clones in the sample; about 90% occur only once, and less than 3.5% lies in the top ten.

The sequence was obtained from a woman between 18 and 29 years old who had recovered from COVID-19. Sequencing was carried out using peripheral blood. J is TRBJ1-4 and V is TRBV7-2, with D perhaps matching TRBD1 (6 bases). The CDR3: CASSLVAGGQEGKLFF. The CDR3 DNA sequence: TGTGCCAGCAGCTTAGTTGCGGGGGGCCAAGAAGGAAAACTGTTTTTT. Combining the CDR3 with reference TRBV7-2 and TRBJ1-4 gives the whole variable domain GAGVSQSPSNKVTEKGKDVELRCDPISGHTALYWYRQSLGQGLEFLIYFQGNSAPDKSGLPSDRFSAERTGGSVSTLTIQRTQQEDSAVYLCASSLVAGGQEGKLFFGSGTQLSVL.